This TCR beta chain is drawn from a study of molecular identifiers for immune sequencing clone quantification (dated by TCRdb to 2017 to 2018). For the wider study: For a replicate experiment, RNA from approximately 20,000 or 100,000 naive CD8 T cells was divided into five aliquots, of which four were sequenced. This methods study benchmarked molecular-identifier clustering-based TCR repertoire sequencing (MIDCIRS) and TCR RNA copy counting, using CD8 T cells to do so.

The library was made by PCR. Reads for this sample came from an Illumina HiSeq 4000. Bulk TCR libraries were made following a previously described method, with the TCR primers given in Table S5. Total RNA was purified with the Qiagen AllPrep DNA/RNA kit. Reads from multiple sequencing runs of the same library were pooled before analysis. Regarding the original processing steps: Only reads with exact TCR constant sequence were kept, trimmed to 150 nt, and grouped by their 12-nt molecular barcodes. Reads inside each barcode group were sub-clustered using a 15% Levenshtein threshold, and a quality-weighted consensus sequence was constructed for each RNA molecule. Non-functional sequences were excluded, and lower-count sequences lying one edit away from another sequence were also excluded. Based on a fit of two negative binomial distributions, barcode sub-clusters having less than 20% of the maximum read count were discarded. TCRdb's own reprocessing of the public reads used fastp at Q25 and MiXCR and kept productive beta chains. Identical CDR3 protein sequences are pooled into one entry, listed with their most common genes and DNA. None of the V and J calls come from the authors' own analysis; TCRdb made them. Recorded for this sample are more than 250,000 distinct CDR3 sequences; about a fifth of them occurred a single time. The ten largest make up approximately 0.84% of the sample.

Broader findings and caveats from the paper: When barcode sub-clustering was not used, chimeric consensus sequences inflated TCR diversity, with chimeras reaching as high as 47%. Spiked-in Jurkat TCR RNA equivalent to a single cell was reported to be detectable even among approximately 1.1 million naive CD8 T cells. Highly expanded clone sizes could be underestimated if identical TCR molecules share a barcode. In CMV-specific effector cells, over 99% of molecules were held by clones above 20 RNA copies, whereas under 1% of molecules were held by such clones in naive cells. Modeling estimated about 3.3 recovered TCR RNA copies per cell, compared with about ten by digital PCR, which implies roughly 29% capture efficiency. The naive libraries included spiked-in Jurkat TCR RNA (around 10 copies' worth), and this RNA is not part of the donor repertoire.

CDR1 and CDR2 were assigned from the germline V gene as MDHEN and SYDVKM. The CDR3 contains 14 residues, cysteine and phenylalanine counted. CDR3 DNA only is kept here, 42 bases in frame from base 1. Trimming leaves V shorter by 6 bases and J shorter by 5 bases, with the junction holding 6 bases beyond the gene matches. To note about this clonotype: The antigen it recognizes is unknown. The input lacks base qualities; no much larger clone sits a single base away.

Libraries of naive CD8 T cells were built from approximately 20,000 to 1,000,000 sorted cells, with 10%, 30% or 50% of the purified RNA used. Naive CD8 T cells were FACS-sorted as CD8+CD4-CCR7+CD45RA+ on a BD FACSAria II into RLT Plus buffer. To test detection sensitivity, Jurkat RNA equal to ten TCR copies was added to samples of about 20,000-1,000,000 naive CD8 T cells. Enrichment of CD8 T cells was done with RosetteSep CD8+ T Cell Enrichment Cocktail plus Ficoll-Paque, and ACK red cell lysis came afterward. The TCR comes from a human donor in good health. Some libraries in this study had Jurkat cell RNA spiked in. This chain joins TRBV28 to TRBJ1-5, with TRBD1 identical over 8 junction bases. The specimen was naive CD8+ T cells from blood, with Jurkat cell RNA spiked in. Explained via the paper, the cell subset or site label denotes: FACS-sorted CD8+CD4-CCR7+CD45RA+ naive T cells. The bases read TGTGCCAGCAGCCAAAGGACAGGGTATCAGCCCCAGCATTTT. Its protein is CASSQRTGYQPQHF.